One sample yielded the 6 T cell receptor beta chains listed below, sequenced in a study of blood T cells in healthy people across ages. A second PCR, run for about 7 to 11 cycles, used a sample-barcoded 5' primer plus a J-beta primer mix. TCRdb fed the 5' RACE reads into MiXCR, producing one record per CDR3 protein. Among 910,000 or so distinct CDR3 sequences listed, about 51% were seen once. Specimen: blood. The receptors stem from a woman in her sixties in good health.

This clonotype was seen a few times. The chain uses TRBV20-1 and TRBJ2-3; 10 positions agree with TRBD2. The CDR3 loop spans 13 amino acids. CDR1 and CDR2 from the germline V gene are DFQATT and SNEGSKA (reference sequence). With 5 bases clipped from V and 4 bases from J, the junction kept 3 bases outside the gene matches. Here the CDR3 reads CSAPAGGADTQYF. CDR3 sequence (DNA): TGCAGTGCTCCAGCGGGAGGGGCAGATACGCAGTATTTT.

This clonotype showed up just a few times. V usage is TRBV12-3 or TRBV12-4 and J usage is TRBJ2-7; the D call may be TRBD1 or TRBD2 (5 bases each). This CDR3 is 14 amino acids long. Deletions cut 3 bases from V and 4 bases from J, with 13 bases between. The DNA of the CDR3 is TGTGCCAGCAGTTTCTGGGACCAGGTTTACGAGCAGTACTTC. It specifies CASSFWDQVYEQYF.

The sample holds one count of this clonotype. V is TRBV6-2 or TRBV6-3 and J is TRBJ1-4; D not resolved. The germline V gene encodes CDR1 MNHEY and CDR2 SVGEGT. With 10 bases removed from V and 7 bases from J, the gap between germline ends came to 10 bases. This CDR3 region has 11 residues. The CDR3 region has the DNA TGTGCCACCCAGCTACGTGAAAAACTGTTTTTT. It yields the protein CATQLREKLFF.

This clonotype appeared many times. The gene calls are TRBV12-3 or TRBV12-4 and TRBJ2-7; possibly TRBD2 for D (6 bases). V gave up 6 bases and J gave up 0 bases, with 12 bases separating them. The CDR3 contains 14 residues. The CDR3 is CASRMGGSSYEQYF. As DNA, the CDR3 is TGTGCCAGCAGAATGGGGGGAAGCTCCTACGAGCAGTACTTC.

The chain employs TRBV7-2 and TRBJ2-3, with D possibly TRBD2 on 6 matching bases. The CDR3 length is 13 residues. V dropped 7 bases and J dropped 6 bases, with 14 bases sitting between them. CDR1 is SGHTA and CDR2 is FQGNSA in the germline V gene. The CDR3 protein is CASTRGTRDTQYF. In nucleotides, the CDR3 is TGTGCCAGCACCCGGGGGACGCGGGATACGCAGTATTTT.

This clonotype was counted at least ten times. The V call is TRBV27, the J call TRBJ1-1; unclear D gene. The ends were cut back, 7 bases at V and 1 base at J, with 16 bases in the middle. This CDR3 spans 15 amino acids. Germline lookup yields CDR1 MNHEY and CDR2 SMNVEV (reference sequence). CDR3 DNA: TGTGCCAGCAACTCCGGGGTTCTCCCGAACACTGAAGCTTTCTTT. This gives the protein CASNSGVLPNTEAFF.